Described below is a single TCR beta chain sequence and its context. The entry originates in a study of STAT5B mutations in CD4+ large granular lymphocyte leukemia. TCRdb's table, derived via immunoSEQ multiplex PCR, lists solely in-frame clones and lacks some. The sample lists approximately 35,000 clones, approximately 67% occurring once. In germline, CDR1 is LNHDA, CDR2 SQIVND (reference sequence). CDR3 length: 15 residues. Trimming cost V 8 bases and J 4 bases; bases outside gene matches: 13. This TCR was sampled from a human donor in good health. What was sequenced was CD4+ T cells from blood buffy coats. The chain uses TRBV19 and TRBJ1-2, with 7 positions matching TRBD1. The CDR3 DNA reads TGTGCCAGTTCTCAATCAAACAGGGGCGTCTATGGCTACACCTTC. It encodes CASSQSNRGVYGYTF.